This T cell receptor (beta chain) emerged from a study of blood T cell repertoires in COVID-19. Germline assignment: CDR1 MNHNS and CDR2 SASEGT. The CDR3 length is 14 residues. V lost 0 bases and J 8 bases, leaving 13 bases between the germline ends. This clone has more than one count but fewer than ten. Per the original data handling: By means of reference gene primer amplification, nucleated cell counts were estimated. Profiled with immunoSEQ multiplex PCR; TCRdb holds only in-frame clones, not every one. V and J calls and clone size are those listed in that table; D and trimming were worked out from the DNA. The sample records fewer than 250,000 clones, about nine tenths being singletons.

The sequence derives from a man in his forties with acute or convalescent COVID-19. The rearrangement joins TRBV6-1 to TRBJ1-2, with D possibly TRBD1 on 5 matching bases. Sequenced: peripheral blood. CDR3 protein: CASSEAGGLGGYTF. CDR3 nucleotide sequence: TGTGCCAGCAGTGAAGCCGGGGGGTTGGGCGGCTACACCTTC.